Reported below is one TCR beta chain. Per the authors' pipeline: Estimation of nucleated cell counts was performed using reference gene primer amplification. Sequencing was performed with immunoSEQ multiplex PCR; in TCRdb, only in-frame clones are kept and a portion is missing. The D gene and trimming were derived from the DNA, and the V and J assignments and clone size from that table. The sample lists approximately 100,000 clones; 69% were seen once. This sample is part of a study of blood T cell repertoires in COVID-19. Study background: Samples of COVID-19 (acute and convalescent) were obtained from the United States, Italy and Spain. The analysed material was cDNA or gDNA that came from T cells, B-cell-depleted T cells, or PBMCs.

This CDR3 is built from 10 residues. The V end was cut by 11 bases, the J end by 11 bases, with 10 bases between. V and J are TRBV12-3 or TRBV12-4 and TRBJ1-6; D is unclear. Sequencing was performed on peripheral blood. The receptor was derived from a man of 80 years or more with acute or convalescent COVID-19. This CDR3 reads CARFKPPLHF. The CDR3 DNA sequence: TGTGCCCGTTTTAAGCCACCCCTCCACTTT.